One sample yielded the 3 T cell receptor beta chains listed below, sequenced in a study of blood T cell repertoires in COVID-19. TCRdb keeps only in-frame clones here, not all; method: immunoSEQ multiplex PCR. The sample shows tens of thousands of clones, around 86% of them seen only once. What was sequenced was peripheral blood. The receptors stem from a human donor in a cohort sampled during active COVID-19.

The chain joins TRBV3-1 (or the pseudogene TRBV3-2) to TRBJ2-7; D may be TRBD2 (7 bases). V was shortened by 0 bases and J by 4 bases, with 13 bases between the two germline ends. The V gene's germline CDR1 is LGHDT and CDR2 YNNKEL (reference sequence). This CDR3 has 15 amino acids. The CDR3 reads CASSQDRGGLYEQYF. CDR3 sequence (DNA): TGTGCCAGCAGCCAAGATCGCGGGGGCTTGTACGAGCAGTACTTC.

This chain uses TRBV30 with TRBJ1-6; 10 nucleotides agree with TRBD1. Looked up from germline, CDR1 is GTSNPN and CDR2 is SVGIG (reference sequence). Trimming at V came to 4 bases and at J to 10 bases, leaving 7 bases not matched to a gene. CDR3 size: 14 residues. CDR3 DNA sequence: TGTGCCTGGAACCGGGACAGGGGTCAATCACCCCTCCACTTT. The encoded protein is CAWNRDRGQSPLHF.

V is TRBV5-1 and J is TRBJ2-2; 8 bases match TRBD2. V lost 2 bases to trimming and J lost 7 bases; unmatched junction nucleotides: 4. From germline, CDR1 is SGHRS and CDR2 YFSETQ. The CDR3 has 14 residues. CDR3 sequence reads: CASSLLAASGELFF. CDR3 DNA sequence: TGCGCCAGCAGCTTACTAGCGGCCAGCGGGGAGCTGTTTTTT.